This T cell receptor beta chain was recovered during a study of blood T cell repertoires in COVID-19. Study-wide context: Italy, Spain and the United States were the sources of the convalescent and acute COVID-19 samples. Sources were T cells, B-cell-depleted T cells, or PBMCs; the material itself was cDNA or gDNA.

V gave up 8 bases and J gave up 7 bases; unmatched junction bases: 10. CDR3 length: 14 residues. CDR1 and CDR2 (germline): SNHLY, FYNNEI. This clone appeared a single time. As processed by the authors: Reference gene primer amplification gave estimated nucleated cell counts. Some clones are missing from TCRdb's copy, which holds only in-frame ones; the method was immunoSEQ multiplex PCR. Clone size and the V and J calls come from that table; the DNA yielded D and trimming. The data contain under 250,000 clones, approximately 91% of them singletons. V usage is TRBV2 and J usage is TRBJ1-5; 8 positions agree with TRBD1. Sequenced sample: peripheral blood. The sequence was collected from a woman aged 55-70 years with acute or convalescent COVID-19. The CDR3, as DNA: TGTGCCAGCTTGGACAGGGTAGGGAAACAGCCCCAGCATTTT. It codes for CASLDRVGKQPQHF.